A selection of T cell receptor beta chains follows, all from one sample in a study of regulatory T cells in long-lasting Graves disease. MiXCR, applied by TCRdb to the multiplex PCR reads, yields one record per CDR3 protein. The sample includes about 220,000 distinct CDR3 sequences, 15% to 20% of them seen just once. In addition, the sample was reused for a study of T cells in Graves' hyperthyroidism and ophthalmopathy.

Sample: peripheral blood mononuclear cells (PBMCs), taken at new diagnosis, from a patient treated with antithyroid drugs. These receptors were taken from a woman aged 25 to 45 with Graves disease. The CDR3 runs from the conserved cysteine through the conserved F or W.

v_call: TRBV11-2; j_call: TRBJ2-1; cdr3_aa: CASSPRRPASYNEQFF
v_call: TRBV5-1; j_call: TRBJ2-5; cdr3_aa: CASSLTQVLKETQYF
v_call: TRBV28; j_call: TRBJ2-2; cdr3_aa: CASTRSGSPGELFF
v_call: TRBV25-1; j_call: TRBJ2-7; cdr3_aa: CASSVQGGYEQYF
v_call: TRBV5-1; j_call: TRBJ2-1; cdr3_aa: CASSFNGRPPNEQFF
v_call: TRBV7-2; j_call: TRBJ2-1; cdr3_aa: CASTPINEQFF
v_call: TRBV29-1; j_call: TRBJ2-3; cdr3_aa: CSVEGGKNTDTQYF
v_call: TRBV28; j_call: TRBJ2-3; cdr3_aa: CASSFPGGLTDTQYF
v_call: TRBV5-1; j_call: TRBJ2-3; cdr3_aa: CASRSGLSTDTQYF
v_call: TRBV6-4; j_call: TRBJ2-3; cdr3_aa: CASSYRGGGTDTQYF
v_call: TRBV28; j_call: TRBJ1-6; cdr3_aa: CASSLMRNSPLHF